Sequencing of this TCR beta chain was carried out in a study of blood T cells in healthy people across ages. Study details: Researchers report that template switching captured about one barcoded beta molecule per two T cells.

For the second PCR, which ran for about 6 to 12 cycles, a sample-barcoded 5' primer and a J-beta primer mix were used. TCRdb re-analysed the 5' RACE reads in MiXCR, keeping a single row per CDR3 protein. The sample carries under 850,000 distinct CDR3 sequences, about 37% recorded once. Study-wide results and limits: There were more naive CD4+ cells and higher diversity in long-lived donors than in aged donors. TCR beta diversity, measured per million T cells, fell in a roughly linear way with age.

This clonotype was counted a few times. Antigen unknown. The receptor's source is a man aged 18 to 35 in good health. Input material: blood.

DNA for the CDR3: TGCGCCAGCAGCCAACGGACAGGGGGCGATAGCTATGGCTACACCTTC. It specifies CASSQRTGGDSYGYTF. The chain is built from TRBV4-3 and TRBJ1-2, with 11 bases identical to TRBD1. Trimming took 2 bases from V and 4 from J; bases not matched to a gene: 6. The CDR3 spans 16 residues. In germline, CDR1 is LGHNA, CDR2 YSLEER.